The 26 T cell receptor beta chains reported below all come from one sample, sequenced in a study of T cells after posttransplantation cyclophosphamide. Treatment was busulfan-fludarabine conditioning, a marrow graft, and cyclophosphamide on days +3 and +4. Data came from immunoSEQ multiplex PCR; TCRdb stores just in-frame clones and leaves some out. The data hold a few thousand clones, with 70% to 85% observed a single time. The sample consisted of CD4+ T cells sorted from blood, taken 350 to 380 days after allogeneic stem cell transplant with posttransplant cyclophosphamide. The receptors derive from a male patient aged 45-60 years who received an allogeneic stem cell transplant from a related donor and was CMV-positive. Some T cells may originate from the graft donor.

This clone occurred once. The CDR3 reads CASTSFPQPQHF. The CDR3, as DNA: TGTGCCAGCACGTCCTTCCCTCAGCCCCAGCATTTT. The chain has TRBV7-2 and TRBJ1-5; D is ambiguous. This CDR3 region has 12 residues. Germline values: CDR1 SGHTA, CDR2 FQGNSA. V was shortened by 7 bases and J by 6 bases, with 10 bases between the two germline ends.

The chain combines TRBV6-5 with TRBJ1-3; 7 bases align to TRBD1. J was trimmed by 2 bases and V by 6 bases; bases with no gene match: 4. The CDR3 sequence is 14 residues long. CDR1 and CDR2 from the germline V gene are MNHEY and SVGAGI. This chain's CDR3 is CASSNTGAGNTIYF. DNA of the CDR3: TGTGCCAGCAGCAACACAGGGGCTGGAAACACCATATATTTT.

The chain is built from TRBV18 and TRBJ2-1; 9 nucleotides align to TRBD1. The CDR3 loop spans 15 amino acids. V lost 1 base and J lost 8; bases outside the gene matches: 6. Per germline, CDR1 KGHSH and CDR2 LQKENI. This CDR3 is CASSPRQDRGDEQFF. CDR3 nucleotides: TGTGCCAGCTCACCACGGCAGGACAGGGGAGATGAGCAGTTCTTC.

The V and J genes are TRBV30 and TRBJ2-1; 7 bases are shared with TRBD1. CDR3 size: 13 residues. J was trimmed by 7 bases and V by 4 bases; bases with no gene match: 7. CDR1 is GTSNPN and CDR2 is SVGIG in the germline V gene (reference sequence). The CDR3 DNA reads TGTGCCTGGACCAGGGGGAATGGGAATGAGCAGTTCTTC. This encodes CAWTRGNGNEQFF.

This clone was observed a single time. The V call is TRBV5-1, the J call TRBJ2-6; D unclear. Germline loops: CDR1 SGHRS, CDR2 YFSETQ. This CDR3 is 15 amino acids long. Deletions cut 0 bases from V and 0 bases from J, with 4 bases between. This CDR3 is CASSLGSSGANVLTF. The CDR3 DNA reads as TGCGCCAGCAGCTTGGGGAGCTCTGGGGCCAACGTCCTGACTTTC.

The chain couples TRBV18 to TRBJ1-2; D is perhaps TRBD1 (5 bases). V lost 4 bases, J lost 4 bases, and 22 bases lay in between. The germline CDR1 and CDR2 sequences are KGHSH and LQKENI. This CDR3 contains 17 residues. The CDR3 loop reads CASSLLRGVSQVYGYTF. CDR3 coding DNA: TGTGCCAGCTCACTTTTGCGGGGGGTGAGTCAGGTCTATGGCTACACCTTC. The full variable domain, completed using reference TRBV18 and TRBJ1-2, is NAGVMQNPRHLVRRRGQEARLRCSPMKGHSHVYWYRQLPEEGLKFMVYLQKENIIDESGMPKERFSAEFPKEGPSILRIQQVVRGDSAAYFCASSLLRGVSQVYGYTFGSGTRLTVV.

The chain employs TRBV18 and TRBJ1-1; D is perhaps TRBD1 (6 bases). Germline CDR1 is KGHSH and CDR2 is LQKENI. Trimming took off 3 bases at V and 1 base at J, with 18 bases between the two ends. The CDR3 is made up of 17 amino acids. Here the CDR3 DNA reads TGTGCCAGCTCACCTAGGGGTCCCGGCAGGGGGAACACTGAAGCTTTCTTT. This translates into CASSPRGPGRGNTEAFF.

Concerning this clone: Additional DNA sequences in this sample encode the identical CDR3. Here the CDR3 reads CASSLRRDTQYF. Here the CDR3 DNA reads TGTGCCAGCAGCCTCCGGAGGGATACGCAGTATTTT. The rearrangement joins TRBV7-9 to TRBJ2-3, with D possibly being TRBD2 (5 bases). The CDR3 contains 12 residues. In germline, CDR1 is SEHNR, CDR2 FQNEAQ (reference sequence). V was clipped by 5 bases and J by 6 bases, with 9 bases between them.

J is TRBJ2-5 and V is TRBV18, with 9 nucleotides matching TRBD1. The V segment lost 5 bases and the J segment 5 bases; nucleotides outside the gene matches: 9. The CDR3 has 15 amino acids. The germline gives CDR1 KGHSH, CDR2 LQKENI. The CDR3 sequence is CASSTGTGGEETQYF. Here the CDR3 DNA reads TGTGCCAGCTCAACTGGCACAGGGGGCGAGGAGACCCAGTACTTC. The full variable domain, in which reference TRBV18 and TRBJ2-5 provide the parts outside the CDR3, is NAGVMQNPRHLVRRRGQEARLRCSPMKGHSHVYWYRQLPEEGLKFMVYLQKENIIDESGMPKERFSAEFPKEGPSILRIQQVVRGDSAAYFCASSTGTGGEETQYFGPGTRLLVL.

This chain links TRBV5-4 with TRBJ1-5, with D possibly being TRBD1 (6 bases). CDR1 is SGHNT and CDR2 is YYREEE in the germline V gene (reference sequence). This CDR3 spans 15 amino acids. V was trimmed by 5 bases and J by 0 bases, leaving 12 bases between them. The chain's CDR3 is CASSLQGDSNQPQHF. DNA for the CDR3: TGTGCCAGCAGTCTACAGGGTGATAGCAATCAGCCCCAGCATTTT.

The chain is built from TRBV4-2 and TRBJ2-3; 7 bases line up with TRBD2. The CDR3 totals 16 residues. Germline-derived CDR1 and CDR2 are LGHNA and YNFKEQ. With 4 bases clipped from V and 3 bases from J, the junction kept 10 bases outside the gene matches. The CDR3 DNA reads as TGTGCCAGCAGCCCCCTTACGGGAGGCAAAACAGATACGCAGTATTTT. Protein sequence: CASSPLTGGKTDTQYF.

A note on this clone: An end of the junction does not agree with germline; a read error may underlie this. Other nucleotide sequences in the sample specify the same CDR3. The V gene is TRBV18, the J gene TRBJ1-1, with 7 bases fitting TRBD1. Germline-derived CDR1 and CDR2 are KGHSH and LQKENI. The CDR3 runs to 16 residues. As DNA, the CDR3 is TGTGCCAGCTCACCGCCTTTACAGGGGCCGAACACTGAAGCCTTCTTT. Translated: CASSPPLQGPNTEAFF.

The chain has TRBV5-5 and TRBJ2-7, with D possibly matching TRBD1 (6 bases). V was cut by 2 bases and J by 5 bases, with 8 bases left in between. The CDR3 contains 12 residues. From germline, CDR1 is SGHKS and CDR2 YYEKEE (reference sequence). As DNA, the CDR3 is TGTGCCAGCAGCTTCGCAGGGGACGAGCAGTACTTC. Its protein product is CASSFAGDEQYF.

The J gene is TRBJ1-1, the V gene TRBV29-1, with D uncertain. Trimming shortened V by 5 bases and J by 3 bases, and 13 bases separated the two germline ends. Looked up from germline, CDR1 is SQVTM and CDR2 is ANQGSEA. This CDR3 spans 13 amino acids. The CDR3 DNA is TGCAGCGTTTCTGAAAGTCCGGACACTGAAGCTTTCTTT. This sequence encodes CSVSESPDTEAFF. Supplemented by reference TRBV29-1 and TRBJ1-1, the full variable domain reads SAVISQKPSRDICQRGTSLTIQCQVDSQVTMMFWYRQQPGQSLTLIATANQGSEATYESGFVIDKFPISRPNLTFSTLTVSNMSPEDSSIYLCSVSESPDTEAFFGQGTRLTVV.

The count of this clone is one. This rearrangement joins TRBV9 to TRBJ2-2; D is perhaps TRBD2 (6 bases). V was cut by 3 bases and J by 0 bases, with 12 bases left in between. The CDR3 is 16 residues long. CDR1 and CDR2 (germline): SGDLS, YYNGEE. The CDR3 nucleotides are TGTGCCAGCAGCGCCTCCGGGACTCCGAACACCGGGGAGCTGTTTTTT. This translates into CASSASGTPNTGELFF. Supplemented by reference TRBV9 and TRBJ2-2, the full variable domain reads DSGVTQTPKHLITATGQRVTLRCSPRSGDLSVYWYQQSLDQGLQFLIQYYNGEERAKGNILERFSAQQFPDLHSELNLSSLELGDSALYFCASSASGTPNTGELFFGEGSRLTVL.

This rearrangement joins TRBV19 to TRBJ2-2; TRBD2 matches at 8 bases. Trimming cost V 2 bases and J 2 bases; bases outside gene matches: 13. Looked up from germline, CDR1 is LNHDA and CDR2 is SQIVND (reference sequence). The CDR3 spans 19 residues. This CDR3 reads CASSIFLSTAGGNTGELFF. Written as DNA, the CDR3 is TGTGCCAGTAGTATATTTTTAAGTACGGCGGGAGGAAACACCGGGGAGCTGTTTTTT. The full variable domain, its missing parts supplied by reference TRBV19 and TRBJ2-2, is DGGITQSPKYLFRKEGQNVTLSCEQNLNHDAMYWYRQDPGQGLRLIYYSQIVNDFQKGDIAEGYSVSREKKESFPLTVTSAQKNPTAFYLCASSIFLSTAGGNTGELFFGEGSRLTVL.

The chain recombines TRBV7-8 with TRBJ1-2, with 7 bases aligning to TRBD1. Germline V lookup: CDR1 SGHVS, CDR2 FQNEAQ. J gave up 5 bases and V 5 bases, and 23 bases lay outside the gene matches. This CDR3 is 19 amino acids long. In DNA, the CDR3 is TGTGCCAGCAGCCCCTTGATATTATCTAACAAACAGGGGAAATATGGCTACACCTTC. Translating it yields CASSPLILSNKQGKYGYTF.

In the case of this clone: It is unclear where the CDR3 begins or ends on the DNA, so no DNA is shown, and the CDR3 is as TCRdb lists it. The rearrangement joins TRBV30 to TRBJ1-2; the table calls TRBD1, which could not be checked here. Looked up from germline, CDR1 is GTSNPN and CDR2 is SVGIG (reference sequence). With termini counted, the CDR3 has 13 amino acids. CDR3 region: CAWSVGQGTGFTF.

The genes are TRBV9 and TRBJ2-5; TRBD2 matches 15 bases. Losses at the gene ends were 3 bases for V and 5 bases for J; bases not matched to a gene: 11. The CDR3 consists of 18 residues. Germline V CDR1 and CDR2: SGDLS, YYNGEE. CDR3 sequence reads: CASSDGLAGGVLWETQYF. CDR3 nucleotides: TGTGCCAGCAGCGACGGACTAGCGGGAGGGGTTTTATGGGAGACCCAGTACTTC. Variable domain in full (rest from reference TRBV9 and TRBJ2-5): DSGVTQTPKHLITATGQRVTLRCSPRSGDLSVYWYQQSLDQGLQFLIQYYNGEERAKGNILERFSAQQFPDLHSELNLSSLELGDSALYFCASSDGLAGGVLWETQYFGPGTRLLVL.

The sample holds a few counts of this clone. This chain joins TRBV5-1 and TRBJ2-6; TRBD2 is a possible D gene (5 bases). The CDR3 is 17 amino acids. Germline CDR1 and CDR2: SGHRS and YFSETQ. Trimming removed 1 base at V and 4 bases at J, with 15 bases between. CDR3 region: CASSLWGESLGANVLTF. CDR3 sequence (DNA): TGCGCCAGCAGCTTGTGGGGAGAAAGTCTGGGGGCCAACGTCCTGACTTTC.

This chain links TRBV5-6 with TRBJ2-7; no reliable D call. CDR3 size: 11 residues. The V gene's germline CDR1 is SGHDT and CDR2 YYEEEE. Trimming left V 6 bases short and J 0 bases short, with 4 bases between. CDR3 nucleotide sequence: TGTGCCAGCACGTCCTCCTACGAGCAGTACTTC. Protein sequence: CASTSSYEQYF.

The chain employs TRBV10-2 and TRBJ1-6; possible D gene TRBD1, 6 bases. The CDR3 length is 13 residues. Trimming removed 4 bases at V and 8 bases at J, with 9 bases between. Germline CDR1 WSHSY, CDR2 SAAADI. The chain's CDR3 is CASSVGGDSPLHF. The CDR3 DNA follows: TGCGCCAGCAGTGTAGGGGGGGATTCACCCCTCCACTTT.

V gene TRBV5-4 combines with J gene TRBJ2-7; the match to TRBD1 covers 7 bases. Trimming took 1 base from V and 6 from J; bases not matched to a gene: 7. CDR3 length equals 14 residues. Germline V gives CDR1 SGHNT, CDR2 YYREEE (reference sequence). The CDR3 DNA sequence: TGTGCCAGCAGCTTGAGTCAACAGGGGAGCGAGCAGTACTTC. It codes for CASSLSQQGSEQYF.

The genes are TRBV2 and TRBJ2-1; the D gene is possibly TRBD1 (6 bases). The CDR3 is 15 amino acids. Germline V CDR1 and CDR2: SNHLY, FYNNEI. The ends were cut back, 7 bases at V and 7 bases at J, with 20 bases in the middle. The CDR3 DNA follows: TGTGCCAGCACTGCCGACAGGATGGGAGCGAATGAGCAGTTCTTC. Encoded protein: CASTADRMGANEQFF.

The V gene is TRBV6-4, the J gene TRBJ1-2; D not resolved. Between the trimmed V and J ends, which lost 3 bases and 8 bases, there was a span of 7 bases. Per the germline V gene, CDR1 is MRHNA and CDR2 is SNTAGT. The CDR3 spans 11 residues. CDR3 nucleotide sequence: TGTGCCAGCAGTGAAGGCAGGGGCTACACCTTC. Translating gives CASSEGRGYTF.

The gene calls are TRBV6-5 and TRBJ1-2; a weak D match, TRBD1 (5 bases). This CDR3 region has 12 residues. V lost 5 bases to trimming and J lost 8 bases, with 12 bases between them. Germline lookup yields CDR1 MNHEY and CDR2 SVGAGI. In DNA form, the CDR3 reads TGTGCCAGCAGTCCTCAGGGTCGCGGCTACACCTTC. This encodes CASSPQGRGYTF.